This passage covers 14 T cell receptor beta chains from one sample sequenced in a study of CD8 T cells in ankylosing spondylitis. Study conclusions and caveats: Blood of patients with ankylosing spondylitis appeared to be characterized by a TCR beta motif of 8 or 9 highly homologous variants.

TCRdb ran MiXCR on the 5' RACE reads and lists one entry per CDR3 protein. The sample shows just under 550,000 distinct CDR3 sequences, about 13% of them seen only once. No cognate antigen is known for these TCRs. The sequencing input was blood, either unsorted or a sorted T cell fraction (not recorded which). Source of these receptors: a male donor with ankylosing spondylitis.

This rearrangement joins TRBV5-1 to TRBJ2-2, with 7 positions matching TRBD1. CDR1 is SGHRS, CDR2 YFSETQ, per germline. With V trimmed by 4 bases and J by 7 bases, 7 bases remained unmatched. This CDR3 comprises 14 residues. The CDR3 is CASSPYDRDGELFF. The CDR3 bases are TGCGCCAGCAGCCCCTACGACAGGGACGGGGAGCTGTTTTTT.

This clonotype has just a few counts. The rearrangement joins TRBV27 to TRBJ1-4; TRBD1 is a possible D gene (6 bases). V lost 5 bases to trimming and J lost 7 bases, with 17 bases between them. Germline V gene sequence: CDR1 MNHEY, CDR2 SMNVEV (reference sequence). CDR3 length: 15 amino acids. The CDR3 DNA sequence: TGTGCCAGCAGTCCCCGCGGGGGCTATGGTGAAAAACTGTTTTTT. It codes for CASSPRGGYGEKLFF.

J is TRBJ2-3 and V is TRBV20-1; D unclear. Trimming took off 2 bases at V and 2 bases at J, with 5 bases between the two ends. CDR3 length: 12 residues. Germline V gene sequence: CDR1 DFQATT, CDR2 SNEGSKA (reference sequence). The CDR3 protein is CSARPNTDTQYF. CDR3 nucleotide sequence: TGCAGTGCTAGACCAAACACAGATACGCAGTATTTT.

A few counts support this clonotype. This chain joins TRBV20-1 and TRBJ2-5; D gene uncertain. The CDR3 has 14 amino acids. CDR1 DFQATT and CDR2 SNEGSKA come from the germline V gene (reference sequence). V was cut by 3 bases and J by 1 base, with 12 bases left in between. This CDR3 reads CSARGMGSQETQYF. CDR3 DNA: TGCAGTGCTAGGGGGATGGGTAGCCAAGAGACCCAGTACTTC.

The V call is TRBV27, the J call TRBJ2-1, with D possibly matching TRBD2 (6 bases). Germline V CDR1 and CDR2: MNHEY, SMNVEV (reference sequence). The CDR3 is made up of 15 amino acids. Trimming removed 2 bases at V and 6 bases at J, with 14 bases between. The CDR3 DNA reads as TGTGCCAGCAGTTTAGCCGCGGGGATCCTCAATGAGCAGTTCTTC. It encodes CASSLAAGILNEQFF.

This clonotype was found a few times. This sequence joins TRBV5-4 and TRBJ1-1; no firm D call. CDR3 length: 14 amino acids. V lost 0 bases to trimming and J lost 6 bases, with 12 bases between them. Looked up from germline, CDR1 is SGHNT and CDR2 is YYREEE (reference sequence). CDR3 sequence: CASSLAPGGSEAFF. The CDR3, as DNA: TGTGCCAGCAGCTTGGCCCCTGGTGGGTCTGAAGCTTTCTTT. Drawing the rest from reference TRBV5-4 and TRBJ1-1, the complete variable domain is ETGVTQSPTHLIKTRGQQVTLRCSSQSGHNTVSWYQQALGQGPQFIFQYYREEENGRGNFPPRFSGLQFPNYSSELNVNALELDDSALYLCASSLAPGGSEAFFGQGTRLTVV.

The chain carries TRBV6-5 and TRBJ1-1; no firm D call. Deletions cut 10 bases from V and 4 bases from J, with 13 bases between. The CDR3 loop spans 12 amino acids. From germline, CDR1 is MNHEY and CDR2 SVGAGI. As DNA, the CDR3 is TGTGCCACAGCGGGGTCCAGCACTGAAGCTTTCTTT. Translating gives CATAGSSTEAFF.

This sequence joins TRBV5-1 and TRBJ2-5, with 11 bases identical to TRBD2. This CDR3 has 17 amino acids. From germline, CDR1 is SGHRS and CDR2 YFSETQ. With V trimmed by 4 bases and J by 0 bases, 8 bases remained unmatched. CDR3 in amino acids: CASSPRLAGTYQETQYF. CDR3 nucleotide sequence: TGCGCCAGCAGCCCTCGACTAGCGGGAACGTACCAAGAGACCCAGTACTTC.

The J gene is TRBJ1-2, the V gene TRBV28, with 9 bases matching TRBD1. The germline V gene has CDR1 MDHEN and CDR2 SYDVKM. There are 13 residues in the CDR3. Germline trimming cut 4 bases from V and 5 bases from J; bases unmatched to any gene: 2. CDR3 region: CASSWGQGYGYTF. The CDR3 nucleotides are TGTGCCAGCAGTTGGGGACAGGGTTATGGCTACACCTTC.

The DNA for the CDR3 is TGTGCCAGCAGTTACACACGACAGGGTACAGAGACCCAGTACTTC. Its protein is CASSYTRQGTETQYF. V is TRBV6-5 and J is TRBJ2-5; 7 bases agree with TRBD1. CDR1 is MNHEY, CDR2 SVGAGI, per germline. V was pared by 2 bases and J by 4 bases, with 7 bases of the junction left unmatched. This CDR3 is 15 amino acids long.

The gene calls are TRBV11-2 and TRBJ1-2, with no clear D. This CDR3 contains 16 residues. The V end lost 5 bases, the J end lost 0 bases, and 16 bases lay between the germline ends. Germline V gene data show CDR1 as SGHAT and CDR2 as FQNNGV. The CDR3 bases are TGTGCCAGCAGCCCCCCGGGCCCCTACCCTAACTATGGCTACACCTTC. Its protein product is CASSPPGPYPNYGYTF.

This clonotype has just a few counts. This chain links TRBV15 with TRBJ2-7, with 11 bases identical to TRBD2. J lost 4 bases, V lost 6 bases, and 5 bases had no gene match. This CDR3 has 14 residues. The germline V gene has CDR1 LNHNV and CDR2 YYDKDF (reference sequence). The CDR3 region is CATRLAGAHYEQYF. CDR3 DNA: TGTGCCACCAGACTAGCGGGAGCTCATTACGAGCAGTACTTC.

This chain uses TRBV29-1 with TRBJ2-7; D remains unclear. Germline V gene lookup returns CDR1 SQVTM and CDR2 ANQGSEA. V shed 6 bases and J shed 0 bases, with 9 bases lying between them. This CDR3 spans 12 amino acids. The CDR3 DNA follows: TGCAGCGTGTCCGACAACTCCTACGAGCAGTACTTC. The encoded protein is CSVSDNSYEQYF.

The CDR3: CASSLLPSDTQYF. CDR3 coding DNA: TGCGCCAGCAGCTTGTTACCTTCAGATACGCAGTATTTT. The chain combines TRBV5-1 with TRBJ2-3; D remains unclear. Germline assignment: CDR1 SGHRS and CDR2 YFSETQ. The CDR3 loop spans 13 amino acids. V gave up 1 base and J gave up 4 bases, with 7 bases separating them.